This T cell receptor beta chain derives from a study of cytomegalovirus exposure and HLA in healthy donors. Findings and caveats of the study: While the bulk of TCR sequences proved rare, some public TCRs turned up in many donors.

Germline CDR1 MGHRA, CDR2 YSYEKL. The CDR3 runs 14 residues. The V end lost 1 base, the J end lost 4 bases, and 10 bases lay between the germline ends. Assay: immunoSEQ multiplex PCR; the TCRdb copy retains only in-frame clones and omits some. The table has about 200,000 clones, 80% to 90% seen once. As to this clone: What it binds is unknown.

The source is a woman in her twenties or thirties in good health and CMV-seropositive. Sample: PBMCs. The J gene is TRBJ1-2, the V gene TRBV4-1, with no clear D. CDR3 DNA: TGCGCCAGCAGCCAAGTTTACAGCCTCTATGGCTACACCTTC. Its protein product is CASSQVYSLYGYTF.